The clone carrying this T cell receptor beta chain has at least ten counts. Its target is not known. Using unique molecular identifiers, the investigators prepared the TCRbeta library. TCRdb analysed the PCR reads with MiXCR anew, one entry per CDR3 protein. The table lists almost 500,000 distinct CDR3 sequences, approximately 10% of them singletons, with about 2.1% in the top ten. The data stem from a study of T-cell reconstitution after alpha-beta-depleted transplantation in children. The study, taken as a whole, reports: Some patients owed their high day-60 TCRbeta diversity to surviving recipient T cells and thymic progenitors. T-cell counts and diversity at one year post-transplant came mainly from newly produced T cells. Reported findings indicate that, about two months after transplant, alpha-beta T cells came from several hundred expanded clones, which were derived from non-depleted graft cells.

The CDR3 runs 14 residues. Germline V gives CDR1 LNHDA, CDR2 SQIVND (reference sequence). With V trimmed by 3 bases and J by 2 bases, 3 bases remained unmatched. Sequencing used PBMCs, obtained before TCRalphabeta/CD19-depleted stem cell transplant. The chain employs TRBV19 and TRBJ2-5, with 7 positions matching TRBD2. This TCR was sampled from a child aged 2-15 years with inherited bone marrow failure, due to receive a stem cell transplant. CDR3 sequence: CASSIGGFQETQYF. CDR3 coding DNA: TGTGCCAGTAGTATCGGGGGGTTTCAAGAGACCCAGTACTTC.